This T cell receptor beta chain appears in the sequencing data of a study of blood T cell repertoires in COVID-19. About the research overall: Both acute and convalescent COVID-19 samples were obtained from the United States, Italy and Spain. T cells, B-cell-depleted T cells, or PBMCs supplied cDNA or gDNA.

Original analysis: Nucleated cell number was recorded as an estimate derived from reference gene primer amplification. The assay was immunoSEQ multiplex PCR, and TCRdb's table has in-frame clones only and misses some. V and J calls and clone size are those listed in that table; D and trimming were worked out from the DNA. The table has some 140,000 clones, over 75% seen once. CDR1 and CDR2 (germline): SGHTA, FQGNSA. V trimming: 5 bases; J trimming: 7 bases; junction bases outside the gene matches: 8. The CDR3 contains 15 residues. The chain uses TRBV7-2 and TRBJ2-1, with TRBD2 matching 10 bases. Sequenced material: peripheral blood. This clonotype originated in a man in his sixties or seventies with active COVID-19. CDR3 sequence: CASSLTSGKGNEQFF. The CDR3 DNA follows: TGTGCCAGCAGCCTCACTAGCGGGAAGGGGAATGAGCAGTTCTTC.